The rows below give T cell receptor beta chains drawn from one sample of a study of blood T cell repertoires in COVID-19. Assay used: immunoSEQ multiplex PCR; TCRdb lists only in-frame clones, some missing. Of about 53,000 clones listed, 90% to 95% are singletons. The material sequenced was peripheral blood. The source of these receptors is a human donor in a cohort sampled during active COVID-19. The CDR3 runs from the conserved cysteine through the conserved F or W. D genes are given only for firm matches. A row's size may be missing; if present it is once, few, many or a size class.

TRBJ1-1	-	TRBV5-1	-	CASSLAVYTEAFF	TGCGCCAGCAGCTTGGCCGTGTACACTGAAGCTTTCTTT
TRBJ2-1	-	TRBV6-5	TRBD1	CASSYNRGHEQFF	TGTGCCAGCAGTTATAACAGGGGTCACGAGCAGTTCTTC
TRBJ1-4	-	TRBV5-1	-	CASSSTPATGEKLFF	TGCGCCAGCAGCTCCACACCAGCGACGGGAGAAAAACTGTTTTTT
TRBJ1-2	-	TRBV28	-	CASRRFYGYTF	TGTGCCAGCCGGCGGTTTTATGGCTACACCTTC
TRBJ2-7	-	TRBV11-2	-	CASSLLFSQGHEQYF	TGTGCCAGCAGCTTACTGTTTTCTCAGGGCCACGAGCAGTACTTC
TRBJ1-5	-	TRBV19	TRBD1	CASSHQTGLRQPQHF	TGTGCCAGTAGTCATCAGACAGGGTTGAGGCAGCCCCAGCATTTT
TRBJ1-2	-	TRBV6-5	TRBD1	CASTSLGQGANGYTF	TGTGCCAGCACCTCTTTGGGACAGGGGGCGAACGGCTACACCTTC
TRBJ2-5	-	TRBV5-6	-	CASSSLQGWETQYF	TGTGCCAGCAGCTCGTTACAGGGATGGGAGACCCAGTACTTC
TRBJ1-4	-	TRBV28	-	CASSPGGLTEKLFF	TGTGCCAGCAGTCCCGGGGGACTTACGGAAAAACTGTTTTTT
TRBJ2-7	-	TRBV5-1	-	CASSLDISYEQYF	TGCGCCAGCAGCTTGGACATCTCCTACGAGCAGTACTTC
TRBJ1-5	-	TRBV4-1	TRBD1	CASSQDGGQGHQPQHF	TGCGCCAGCAGCCAAGACGGGGGACAGGGCCATCAGCCCCAGCATTTT
TRBJ2-3	once	TRBV9	TRBD2	CASSVAPSGGADTQYF	TGTGCCAGCAGCGTCGCCCCTAGCGGGGGGGCAGATACGCAGTATTTT
TRBJ2-1	-	TRBV7-8	-	CASSWTTDPSYNEQFF	TGTGCCAGCAGCTGGACGACAGATCCCTCCTACAATGAGCAGTTCTTC
TRBJ2-2	-	TRBV5-1	-	CASSFIDGGNTGELFF	TGCGCCAGCAGCTTTATAGACGGAGGAAACACCGGGGAGCTGTTTTTT
TRBJ1-1	-	TRBV14	-	CASSQTIRGQTKNEAFF	TGTGCCAGCAGCCAAACCATTCGCGGACAGACAAAAAATGAAGCTTTCTTT
TRBJ1-4	-	TRBV3-1/TRBV3-2	TRBD1	CASSQGGQGQGKLFF	TGTGCCAGCAGCCAAGGGGGACAGGGTCAAGGAAAACTGTTTTTT
TRBJ2-5	-	TRBV30	-	CAWSVAGGETQYF	TGTGCCTGGAGTGTAGCGGGTGGAGAGACCCAGTACTTC
TRBJ2-2	-	TRBV6-5	-	CASVSSANTGELFF	TGTGCCAGCGTCTCTTCCGCGAACACCGGGGAGCTGTTTTTT
TRBJ2-3	-	TRBV5-1	-	CASSLRQITDTQYF	TGCGCCAGCAGCTTGAGACAGATCACAGATACGCAGTATTTT
TRBJ2-1	-	TRBV3-1/TRBV3-2	-	CASDRDSNNEQFF	TGTGCCAGCGACCGGGACTCTAACAATGAGCAGTTCTTC
TRBJ2-7	-	TRBV4-1	TRBD2	CASSPFQREGEQYF	TGCGCCAGCAGCCCGTTTCAGAGGGAGGGCGAGCAGTACTTC
TRBJ1-5	-	TRBV30	TRBD1	CAWSPLLTGGGQPQHF	TGTGCCTGGAGCCCCCTATTAACAGGGGGAGGTCAGCCCCAGCATTTT
TRBJ1-5	once	TRBV28	-	CASSLGGERQPQHF	TGTGCCAGCAGTTTGGGGGGGGAGCGTCAGCCCCAGCATTTT
TRBJ1-4	few	TRBV19	-	CASRHNRDDEKLFF	TGTGCCAGTAGGCATAACAGGGACGATGAAAAACTGTTTTTT
TRBJ2-3	-	TRBV5-6	-	CASSTPWTDRVKDTQYF	TGTGCCAGCAGCACACCCTGGACAGATAGAGTGAAAGATACGCAGTATTTT
TRBJ2-5	-	TRBV5-4	-	CASSTLAGPDQETQYF	TGTGCCAGCAGCACCTTGGCAGGGCCTGACCAAGAGACCCAGTACTTC
TRBJ1-2	-	TRBV12-5	-	CASGLGLTENYGYTF	TGTGCTAGTGGTTTGGGCTTGACTGAAAACTATGGCTACACCTTC
TRBJ1-5	-	TRBV28	TRBD1	CASGTGDQPQHF	TGTGCCAGCGGGACAGGGGATCAGCCCCAGCATTTT
TRBJ1-1	-	TRBV25-1	TRBD1	CASSDSGQATEAFF	TGTGCCAGCAGTGATTCCGGACAGGCGACTGAAGCTTTCTTT
TRBJ2-1	once	TRBV30	TRBD2	CAWSARLAGVNEQFF	TGTGCCTGGAGTGCCCGACTAGCGGGGGTCAATGAGCAGTTCTTC
TRBJ1-5	once	TRBV2	-	CASSAVTRDQPQHF	TGTGCCAGCAGTGCGGTCACTCGCGATCAGCCCCAGCATTTT
TRBJ2-7	-	TRBV19	TRBD1	CASRDSRTYEQYF	TGTGCCAGCCGGGACAGTAGGACCTACGAGCAGTACTTC
TRBJ1-4	-	TRBV5-1	TRBD1	CASSRDRAGEKLFF	TGCGCCAGCAGCCGGGACAGAGCAGGAGAAAAACTGTTTTTT
TRBJ2-3	once	TRBV7-2	-	CASSLAGTLTDTQYF	TGTGCCAGCAGCTTAGCCGGGACTCTCACAGATACGCAGTATTTT
TRBJ2-7	-	TRBV6-6	TRBD2	CASSGLVSGNEQYF	TGTGCCAGCAGTGGACTAGTCTCAGGAAACGAGCAGTACTTC
TRBJ2-4	-	TRBV7-2	-	CASGNGLGVGIQYF	TGTGCCAGCGGAAACGGGCTAGGGGTAGGCATTCAGTACTTC
TRBJ2-3	-	TRBV4-1	TRBD2	CASSAPLAGIEDTQYF	TGCGCCAGCAGTGCACCACTAGCGGGAATTGAGGATACGCAGTATTTT
TRBJ1-5	-	TRBV6-5	-	CASSPGSADQPQHF	TGTGCCAGCAGTCCAGGGTCTGCGGATCAGCCCCAGCATTTT
TRBJ2-1	-	TRBV6-5	TRBD2	CASSSVLAVHNEQFF	TGTGCCAGCAGTTCCGTGCTAGCGGTTCACAATGAGCAGTTCTTC
TRBJ2-2	-	TRBV4-3	-	CASSQETTTMNTGELFF	TGCGCCAGCAGCCAGGAGACGACTACTATGAACACCGGGGAGCTGTTTTTT
TRBJ2-1	-	TRBV2	-	CASSPQRGSYNEQFF	TGTGCCAGCAGCCCTCAGCGAGGCTCCTACAATGAGCAGTTCTTC
TRBJ2-1	-	TRBV30	TRBD2	CAWSHGAGVYRNEQFF	TGTGCCTGGAGCCACGGAGCGGGAGTATATAGGAATGAGCAGTTCTTC
TRBJ2-3	-	TRBV5-6	-	CASSPPGALTDTQYF	TGTGCCAGCAGCCCCCCTGGAGCCCTCACAGATACGCAGTATTTT
TRBJ1-1	-	TRBV4-1	-	CASSQDEPGNTEAFF	TGCGCCAGCAGCCAAGATGAGCCGGGGAACACTGAAGCTTTCTTT
TRBJ1-6	-	TRBV10-1	-	CASNGQINSPLHF	TGCGCCAGCAATGGGCAGATTAATTCACCCCTCCACTTT
TRBJ1-2	-	TRBV28	-	CASDSGNGYTF	TGTGCCAGCGACTCCGGAAATGGCTACACCTTC
TRBJ1-1	-	TRBV20-1	-	CSASGVAEDEAFF	TGCAGTGCTAGTGGGGTGGCGGAAGATGAAGCTTTCTTT
TRBJ2-7	-	TRBV19	TRBD1	CASSPGQGLYEQYF	TGTGCCAGTAGTCCGGGACAGGGGCTATACGAGCAGTACTTC
TRBJ1-2	-	TRBV9	-	CASSALGGNGYTF	TGTGCCAGCAGCGCCCTTGGCGGAAATGGCTACACCTTC
TRBJ1-5	few	TRBV3-1/TRBV3-2	-	CASSQDRGSQPQHF	TGTGCCAGCAGCCAAGATAGGGGGTCTCAGCCCCAGCATTTT
TRBJ1-2	-	TRBV7-2	TRBD1	CASSGQGSGYGYTF	TGTGCCAGCAGCGGACAGGGCTCGGGCTATGGCTACACCTTC
TRBJ2-6	-	TRBV18	-	CASSPSGKSGANVLTF	TGTGCCAGCTCACCAAGCGGAAAGTCTGGGGCCAACGTCCTGACTTTC
TRBJ1-1	-	TRBV5-8	-	CASSLGGGKYPEAFF	TGTGCCAGCAGCTTGGGGGGAGGGAAGTACCCTGAAGCTTTCTTT